This T cell receptor beta chain was captured by sequencing in a study of T cell responses to AZD1222 COVID-19 vaccine. Germline CDR1 and CDR2: SGHTA and FQGNSA. The CDR3 is 18 residues long. V lost 2 bases and J lost 4, with 20 bases in between. In its sample, this clone was seen a few times. Data came from immunoSEQ multiplex PCR; TCRdb stores just in-frame clones and leaves some out. This table has 140,000 or so clones, 88% appearing once. Pooling covered second doses at about 4 or about 12 weeks. The V and J genes are TRBV7-2 and TRBJ1-4, with a possible D match to TRBD1 (5 bases). The source was peripheral blood, collected 28 days after the second AZD1222 dose. This TCR came from an adult who received the AZD1222 COVID-19 vaccine. The DNA of the CDR3 is TGTGCCAGCAGCTTATCCCGACGCGCGACAGACATTAATGAAAAACTGTTTTTT. This encodes CASSLSRRATDINEKLFF.